The TCR beta chain under discussion was sequenced for a study of Ad26.COV2.S vaccination and SARS-CoV-2 variants (dated by TCRdb to 2020 to 2022). Study-wide context: Vaccine-arm donors came from COV1001, a multicentre, randomized, double-blind, placebo-controlled phase I-IIa trial of Ad26.COV2.S in healthy adults. Ad26.COV2.S was administered intramuscularly at 5 x 10^10 or 1 x 10^11 viral particles, either as a single shot or as two shots given 56 days apart. TCRbeta repertoire sequencing was used to assess the specificity and breadth of SARS-CoV-2-reactive T cell receptors after Ad26.COV2.S vaccination. A total of around 32 samples were included in the TCR-sequenced set, comprising 19 Ad26.COV2.S vaccine recipients, 5 placebo recipients and 8 SARS-CoV-2 convalescent individuals. Participants in the trial were split at random into five groups of five each, receiving low-dose or high-dose Ad26.COV2.S once or twice, or else placebo on both occasions. Investigators did not know the trial group allocation while performing experiments and assessing outcomes. Study-wide findings and limitations: It was noted by the authors that total T cell responses may have been underestimated by the TCR breadth and depth analyses. Comparing responses between vaccine doses or regimens was not something the study was powered to do. Higher spike-specific TCR breadth was observed in Ad26.COV2.S recipients than in placebo recipients (P = 0.0014). Comparable non-spike TCR breadth was observed between vaccine and placebo recipients, consistent with only spike being contained in the vaccine. After vaccination, substantial breadth of spike-specific CD8+ and CD4+ T cell responses was reported.

Counted from cysteine to phenylalanine, this CDR3 has 15 amino acids. Just the 45-base CDR3 DNA is kept, in frame starting at base 1. CDR1 and CDR2 were assigned from the germline V gene as SGHVS and FNYEAQ. Between the V and J ends, shortened by 4 bases and 3 bases respectively, the junction contains 15 bases. This clone was seen just once. Its binding antigen is unknown. No much larger clonotype is one base removed from it; base qualities were not supplied. Sample treatment or condition, as interpreted from the label and publication: 15 to 20 received Ad26.COV2.S at low or high dose, single or two shots; roughly 5 received placebo; per-sample allocation not given. For vaccine and placebo recipients, the sequenced repertoires came from samples collected on day 63 after the first injection. In Cohort 1b, about two dozen adults aged 18-55 years were enrolled at a single site in Boston, USA, between 29 July and 7 August 2020. As a vaccine, Ad26.COV2.S was a replication-incompetent adenovirus type 26 vector that expressed a prefusion-stabilized SARS-CoV-2 spike protein derived from the original Wuhan strain.

The immunoSEQ Assay was used to sequence TCRbeta CDR3 regions. After extraction, genomic DNA underwent amplification by bias-controlled multiplex PCR, followed by high-throughput sequencing. The paper's data handling went like this. Collapsing and filtering of sequences were performed to quantify the absolute abundance of each unique TCRbeta CDR3 region. T cell fraction was estimated by normalization of TCRbeta template counts to usable DNA, with usable DNA being measured through amplification of reference genes present in all nucleated cells. Repertoire TCRs were annotated as SARS-CoV-2-specific when V gene, CDR3 amino acid sequence and J gene were exactly matched to a known reactive TCR set. MIRA supplied the reference SARS-CoV-2 TCR set, which was filtered for enrichment in COVID-19-positive ImmuneCODE repertoires so that public or cross-reactive TCRs were removed. Using the MIRA antigens, annotated TCRs were further analysed by specific ORF or by position within an ORF. Breadth was defined as annotated unique rearrangements over total unique productive rearrangements; depth was the summed frequency of those rearrangements. Two-sided Wilcoxon rank-sum tests were applied when comparing TCR breadth between groups. In its TCRdb copy, this immuneACCESS table keeps in-frame sequences only and misses some clones. Where compared with another copy, unresolved V genes explain less than half of these, and the others have no known cause. The V and J calls and the clone size are those of that table, but D and trimming were determined from the DNA. The sample table records a few hundred thousand clones; 85% to 90% of these occur just once. The ten largest make up over 5% of the sample.

The specimen was peripheral blood, collected in a trial of Ad26.COV2.S vaccine versus placebo. The source is a person aged 18-60 years who received the Ad26.COV2.S COVID-19 vaccine or a placebo. Recombination joined TRBV7-6 with TRBJ1-2; the best D guess is TRBD1, with 5 bases matching. The nucleotides read TGTGCCAGCAGCTCGCTGTCAGGGCAGGACTATGGCTACACCTTC. Protein translation: CASSSLSGQDYGYTF.